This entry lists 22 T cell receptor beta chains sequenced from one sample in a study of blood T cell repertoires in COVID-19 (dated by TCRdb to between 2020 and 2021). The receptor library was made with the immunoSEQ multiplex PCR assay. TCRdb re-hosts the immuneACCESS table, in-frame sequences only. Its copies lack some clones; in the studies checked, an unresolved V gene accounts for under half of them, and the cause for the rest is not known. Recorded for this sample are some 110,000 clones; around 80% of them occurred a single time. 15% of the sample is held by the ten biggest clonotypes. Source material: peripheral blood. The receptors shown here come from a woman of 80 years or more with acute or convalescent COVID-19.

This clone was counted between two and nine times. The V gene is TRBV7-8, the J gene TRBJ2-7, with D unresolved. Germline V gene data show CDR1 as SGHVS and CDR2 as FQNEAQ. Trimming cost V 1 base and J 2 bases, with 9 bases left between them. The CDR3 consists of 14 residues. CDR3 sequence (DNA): TGTGCCAGCAGCTTAGGGGTGGGCGCCTACGAGCAGTACTTC. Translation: CASSLGVGAYEQYF.

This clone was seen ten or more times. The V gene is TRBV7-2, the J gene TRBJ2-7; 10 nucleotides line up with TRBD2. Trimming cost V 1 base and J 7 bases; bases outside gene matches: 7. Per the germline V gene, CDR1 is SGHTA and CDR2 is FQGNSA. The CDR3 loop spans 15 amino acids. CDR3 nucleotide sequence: TGTGCCAGCAGCTTAGGGGGGACTAGCGCTCAGGAGCAGTACTTC. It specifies CASSLGGTSAQEQYF.

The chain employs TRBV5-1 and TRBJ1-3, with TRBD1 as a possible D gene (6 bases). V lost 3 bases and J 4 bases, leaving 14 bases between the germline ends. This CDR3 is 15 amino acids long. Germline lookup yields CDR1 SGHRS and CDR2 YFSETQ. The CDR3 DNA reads TGCGCCAGCAGCTCAGAAACAGGGACGGGAAACACCATATATTTT. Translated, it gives CASSSETGTGNTIYF.

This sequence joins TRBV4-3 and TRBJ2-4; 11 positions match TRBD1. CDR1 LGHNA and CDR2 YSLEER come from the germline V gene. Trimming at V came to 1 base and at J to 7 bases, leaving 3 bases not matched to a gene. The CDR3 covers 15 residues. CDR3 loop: CASSQGTGGANIQYF. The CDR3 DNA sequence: TGCGCCAGCAGCCAAGGGACAGGGGGCGCGAACATTCAGTACTTC.

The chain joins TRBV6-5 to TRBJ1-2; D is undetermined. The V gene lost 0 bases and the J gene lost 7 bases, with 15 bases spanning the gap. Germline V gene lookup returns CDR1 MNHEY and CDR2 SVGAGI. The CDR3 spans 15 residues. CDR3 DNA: TGTGCCAGCAGTTACTCGCGAGGGTTGAGGGTTGGCTACACCTTC. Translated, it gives CASSYSRGLRVGYTF.

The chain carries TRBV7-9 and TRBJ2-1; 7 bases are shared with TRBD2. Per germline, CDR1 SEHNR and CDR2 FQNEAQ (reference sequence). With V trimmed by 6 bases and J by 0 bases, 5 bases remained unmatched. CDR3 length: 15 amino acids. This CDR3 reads CASRPSGGSYNEQFF. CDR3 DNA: TGTGCCAGCAGACCTAGCGGAGGCTCCTACAATGAGCAGTTCTTC.

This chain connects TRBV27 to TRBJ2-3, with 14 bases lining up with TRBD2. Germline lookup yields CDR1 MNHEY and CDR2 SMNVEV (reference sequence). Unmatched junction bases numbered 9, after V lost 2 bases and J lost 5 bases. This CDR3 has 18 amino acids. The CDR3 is CASSLKLSGLAGGDTQYF. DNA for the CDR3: TGTGCCAGCAGTTTAAAACTTTCCGGACTAGCGGGAGGAGATACGCAGTATTTT.

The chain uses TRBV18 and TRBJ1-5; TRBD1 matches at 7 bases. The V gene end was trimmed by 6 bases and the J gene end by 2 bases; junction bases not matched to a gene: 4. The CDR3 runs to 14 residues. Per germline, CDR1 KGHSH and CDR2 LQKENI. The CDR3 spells CASSGQSGNQPQHF. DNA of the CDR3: TGTGCCAGCTCGGGACAGTCGGGCAATCAGCCCCAGCATTTT. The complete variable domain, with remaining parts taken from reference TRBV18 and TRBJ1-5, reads NAGVMQNPRHLVRRRGQEARLRCSPMKGHSHVYWYRQLPEEGLKFMVYLQKENIIDESGMPKERFSAEFPKEGPSILRIQQVVRGDSAAYFCASSGQSGNQPQHFGDGTRLSIL.

The CDR3 region has the DNA TGTGCCAGCAGTTCCTCTCAGGGACTTCGAGGTGAAAAACTGTTTTTT. This gives the protein CASSSSQGLRGEKLFF. V gene TRBV27 combines with J gene TRBJ1-4; D perhaps matches TRBD1 (5 bases). Germline V CDR1 and CDR2: MNHEY, SMNVEV (reference sequence). The CDR3 runs to 16 residues. The V end lost 4 bases, the J end lost 7 bases, and 19 bases lay between the germline ends. Full variable domain (outside the CDR3, taken from reference TRBV27 and TRBJ1-4): EAQVTQNPRYLITVTGKKLTVTCSQNMNHEYMSWYRQDPGLGLRQIYYSMNVEVTDKGDVPEGYKVSRKEKRNFPLILESPSPNQTSLYFCASSSSQGLRGEKLFFGSGTQLSVL.

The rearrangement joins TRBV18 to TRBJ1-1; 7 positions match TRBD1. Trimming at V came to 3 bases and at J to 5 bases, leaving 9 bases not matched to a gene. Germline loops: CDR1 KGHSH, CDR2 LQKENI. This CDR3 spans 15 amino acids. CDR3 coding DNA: TGTGCCAGCTCACCTAGACAGGGATTGTCGACTGAAGCTTTCTTT. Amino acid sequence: CASSPRQGLSTEAFF.

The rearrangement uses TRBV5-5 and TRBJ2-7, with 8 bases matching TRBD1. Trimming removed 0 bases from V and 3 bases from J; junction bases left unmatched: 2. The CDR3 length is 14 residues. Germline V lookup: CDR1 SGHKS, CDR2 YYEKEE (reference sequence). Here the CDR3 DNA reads TGTGCCAGCAGCTTGGTAGGGACAGGCTACGAGCAGTACTTC. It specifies CASSLVGTGYEQYF.

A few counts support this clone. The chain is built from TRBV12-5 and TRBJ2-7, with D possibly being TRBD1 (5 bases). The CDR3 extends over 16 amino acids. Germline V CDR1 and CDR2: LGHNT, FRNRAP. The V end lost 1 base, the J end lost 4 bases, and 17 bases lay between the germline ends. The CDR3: CASGLGRTGGAYEQYF. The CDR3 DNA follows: TGTGCTAGTGGTTTGGGAAGAACAGGTGGGGCTTACGAGCAGTACTTC.

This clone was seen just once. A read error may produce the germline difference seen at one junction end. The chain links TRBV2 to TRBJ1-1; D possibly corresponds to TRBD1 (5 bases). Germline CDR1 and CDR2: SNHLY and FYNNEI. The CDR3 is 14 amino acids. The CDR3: CASGDGGGLGEAFF. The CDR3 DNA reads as TGTGCCAGCGGTGACGGGGGAGGTCTGGGTGAAGCTTTCTTT.

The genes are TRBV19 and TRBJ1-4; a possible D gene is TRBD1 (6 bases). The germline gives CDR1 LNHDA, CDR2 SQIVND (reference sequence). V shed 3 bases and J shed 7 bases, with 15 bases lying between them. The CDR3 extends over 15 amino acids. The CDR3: CASSMGGRRTEKLFF. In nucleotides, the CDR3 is TGTGCCAGTAGTATGGGGGGGCGGAGGACTGAAAAACTGTTTTTT.

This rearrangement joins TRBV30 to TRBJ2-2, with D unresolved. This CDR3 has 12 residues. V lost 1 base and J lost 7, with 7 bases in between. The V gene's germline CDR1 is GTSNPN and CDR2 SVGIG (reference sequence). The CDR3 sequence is CAWSGSVGELFF. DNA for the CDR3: TGTGCCTGGAGTGGCAGTGTCGGGGAGCTGTTTTTT.

In DNA form, the CDR3 reads TGTGCCAGCAGTATAGCAGTCTCTGGAAACACCATATATTTT. Protein: CASSIAVSGNTIYF. The chain is built from TRBV28 and TRBJ1-3; D unclear. The V end lost 5 bases, the J end lost 0 bases, and 8 bases lay between the germline ends. Germline CDR1 reads MDHEN; CDR2 reads SYDVKM. The CDR3 is 14 residues long.

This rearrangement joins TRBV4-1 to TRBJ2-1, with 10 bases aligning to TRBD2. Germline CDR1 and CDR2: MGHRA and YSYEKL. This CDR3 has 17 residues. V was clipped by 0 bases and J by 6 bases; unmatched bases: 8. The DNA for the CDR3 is TGCGCCAGCAGCCAAGATCAAGCTAGCGGGAGAATCAATGAGCAGTTCTTC. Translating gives CASSQDQASGRINEQFF.

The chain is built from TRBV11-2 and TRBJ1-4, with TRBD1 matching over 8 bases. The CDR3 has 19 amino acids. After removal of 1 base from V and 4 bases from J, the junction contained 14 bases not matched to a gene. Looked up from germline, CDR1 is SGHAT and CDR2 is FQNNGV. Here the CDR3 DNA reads TGTGCCAGCAGCTTAGTAGGTCGACAGGGGCGTATCGGTAATGAAAAACTGTTTTTT. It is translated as CASSLVGRQGRIGNEKLFF.

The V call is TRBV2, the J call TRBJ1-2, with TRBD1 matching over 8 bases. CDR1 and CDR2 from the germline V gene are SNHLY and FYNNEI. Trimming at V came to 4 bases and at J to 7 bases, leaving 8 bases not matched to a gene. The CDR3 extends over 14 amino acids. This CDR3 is CASSGGTGVGGYTF. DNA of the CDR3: TGTGCCAGCAGTGGTGGGACAGGTGTCGGTGGCTACACCTTC.

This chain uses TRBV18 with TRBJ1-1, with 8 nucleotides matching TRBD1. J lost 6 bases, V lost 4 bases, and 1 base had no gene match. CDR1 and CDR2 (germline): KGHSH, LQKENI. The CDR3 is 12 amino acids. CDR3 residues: CASSQQGAEAFF. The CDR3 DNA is TGTGCCAGCTCACAACAGGGGGCTGAAGCTTTCTTT.

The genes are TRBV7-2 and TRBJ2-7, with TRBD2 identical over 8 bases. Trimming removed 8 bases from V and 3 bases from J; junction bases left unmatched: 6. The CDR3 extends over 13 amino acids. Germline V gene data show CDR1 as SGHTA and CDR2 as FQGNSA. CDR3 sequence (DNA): TGTGCCAGCGGTAGCGGGACCCTCTACGAGCAGTACTTC. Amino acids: CASGSGTLYEQYF.

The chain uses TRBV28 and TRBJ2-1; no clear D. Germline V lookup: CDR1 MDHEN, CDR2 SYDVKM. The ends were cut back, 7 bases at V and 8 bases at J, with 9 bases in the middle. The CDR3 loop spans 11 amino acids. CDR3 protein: CASIQRHEQFF. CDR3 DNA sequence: TGTGCCAGCATTCAGAGGCATGAGCAGTTCTTC.